The clone carrying this TCR beta chain appeared a few times. Antigen: not known. Every donor gave ten milliliters of peripheral blood. The entry originates in a study of blood T cells in healthy people across ages. General study points: No conclusive comparison of naive versus antigen-experienced cells was possible with unsorted PBMCs.

From germline, CDR1 is SGHVS and CDR2 FQNEAQ. V was clipped by 5 bases and J by 4 bases, with 12 bases between them. CDR3 length equals 13 residues. The use of a sample-barcoded 5' primer and a J-beta primer mix characterized a second PCR of about 6 to 11 cycles. With 12 random nucleotides, a template-switch adaptor tagged each individual cDNA molecule. TCRdb recomputed calls from the 5' RACE reads with MiXCR, one row per CDR3 protein. The sample contains around 1.5 million distinct CDR3 sequences, roughly 32% of which appear only once. The chain couples TRBV7-8 to TRBJ2-7, with D tentatively TRBD2 (5 bases). The sequence was obtained from a woman aged 25-40 years in good health. The material sequenced was blood. In nucleotides, the CDR3 is TGTGCCAGCAGCCGGGGAGTCGGGTACGAGCAGTACTTC. Amino acid sequence: CASSRGVGYEQYF.